Below, 18 T cell receptor beta chains from the same sample are listed, as sequenced in a study of regulatory T cells in long-lasting Graves disease. The sample's time point: persistent/refractory GD, antithyroid drugs over 5 years with positive TRAb. Extracted RNA from PBMCs served as the source of the TCR library. Relying on iRepertoire HTBI primers and Arm-PCR of CDR3 regions, the team built TCR beta libraries. TCRdb itself ran the multiplex PCR reads through MiXCR, one entry per CDR3 protein. The table lists roughly 300,000 distinct CDR3 sequences, about 20% of them singletons. Source: peripheral blood mononuclear cells (PBMCs), taken when the disease was refractory, from a patient treated with antithyroid drugs. The receptors were gathered from a female donor with Graves disease.

This clonotype was seen repeatedly, ten times or more. V and J are TRBV28 and TRBJ1-1; possibly TRBD1 for D (6 bases). Germline CDR1 is MDHEN and CDR2 is SYDVKM. V lost 5 bases and J 4 bases, leaving 14 bases between the germline ends. The CDR3 is 14 amino acids. The CDR3 DNA reads TGTGCCAGCAGTCTAAGGGGACAACGCACTGAAGCTTTCTTT. Translation: CASSLRGQRTEAFF.

This sequence joins TRBV7-9 and TRBJ1-1; D may be TRBD1 (6 bases). CDR3 length equals 16 residues. Germline lookup yields CDR1 SEHNR and CDR2 FQNEAQ (reference sequence). Deletions cut 7 bases from V and 4 bases from J, with 22 bases between. In DNA form, the CDR3 reads TGTGCCAGCACCCGATCAGGCGGGGGGCGCACCACTGAAGCTTTCTTT. It specifies CASTRSGGGRTTEAFF. The entire variable domain, with the rest obtained from reference TRBV7-9 and TRBJ1-1, is as follows: DTGVSQNPRHKITKRGQNVTFRCDPISEHNRLYWYRQTLGQGPEFLTYFQNEAQLEKSRLLSDRFSAERPKGSFSTLEIQRTEQGDSAMYLCASTRSGGGRTTEAFFGQGTRLTVV.

In this sample, this clonotype turned up many times. This chain connects TRBV20-1 to TRBJ1-2; D is ambiguous. V lost 0 bases, J lost 0 bases, and 11 bases lay in between. CDR3 length: 15 residues. Germline V gives CDR1 DFQATT, CDR2 SNEGSKA (reference sequence). The CDR3 nucleotides read TGCAGTGCTAGAGATCTGGCAGGCCCTAACTATGGCTACACCTTC. Its translation: CSARDLAGPNYGYTF.

The rearrangement links TRBV6-4 to TRBJ2-5; the D is unclear. The CDR3 loop spans 14 amino acids. The germline V gene has CDR1 MRHNA and CDR2 SNTAGT. Trimming shortened V by 6 bases and J by 2 bases, and 13 bases separated the two germline ends. The CDR3 bases are TGTGCCAGCAGCGCCGACACCCTTCAAGAGACCCAGTACTTC. It codes for CASSADTLQETQYF.

This clonotype was seen more than once but under ten times. The chain recombines TRBV4-1 with TRBJ2-5, with TRBD1 identical over 7 bases. Germline CDR1 and CDR2: MGHRA and YSYEKL. The CDR3 runs 13 residues. The V and J ends lost 5 bases and 5 bases, in that order; junction bases with no gene match: 5. The CDR3 DNA reads as TGCGCCAGCAGCTTCACAGGGGTGGAGACCCAGTACTTC. It codes for CASSFTGVETQYF.

This clonotype has only a few counts. One end of the junction fails to match germline, which may point to a read error. The V and J genes are TRBV7-9 and TRBJ2-5, with D perhaps TRBD1 (6 bases). The CDR3 is 13 residues long. Germline-derived CDR1 and CDR2 are SEHNR and FQNEAQ (reference sequence). CDR3 loop: CAGSSRGEETQYF. CDR3 DNA: TGTGCCGGCAGCTCCAGGGGTGAAGAGACCCAGTACTTC.

This clonotype has a count of ten or more. The chain has TRBV5-1 and TRBJ2-7, with 13 bases aligning to TRBD2. The junction had 7 bases not matched to a gene; V was cut back by 4 bases and J by 6 bases. CDR3 size: 15 residues. The germline CDR1 and CDR2 sequences are SGHRS and YFSETQ. The CDR3 here is CASSPSGTSGTEQYF. CDR3 bases: TGCGCCAGCAGCCCGAGCGGGACTAGCGGGACCGAGCAGTACTTC. Supplemented by reference TRBV5-1 and TRBJ2-7, the full variable domain reads KAGVTQTPRYLIKTRGQQVTLSCSPISGHRSVSWYQQTPGQGLQFLFEYFSETQRNKGNFPGRFSGRQFSNSRSEMNVSTLELGDSALYLCASSPSGTSGTEQYFGPGTRLTVT.

The sample holds a few counts of this clonotype. The J gene is TRBJ2-1, the V gene TRBV24-1, with D perhaps matching TRBD1 (7 bases). V lost 5 bases and J 5 bases, leaving 18 bases between the germline ends. Germline V gives CDR1 KGHDR, CDR2 SFDVKD. There are 16 residues in the CDR3. The chain's CDR3 is CATSGPRGRPDNEQFF. CDR3 sequence (DNA): TGTGCCACCAGTGGCCCCAGGGGGAGGCCGGACAATGAGCAGTTCTTC.

The rearrangement uses TRBV20-1 and TRBJ2-7; 8 positions match TRBD2. This CDR3 spans 15 amino acids. CDR1 and CDR2 from the germline V gene are DFQATT and SNEGSKA (reference sequence). V lost 6 bases and J lost 6; bases outside the gene matches: 16. The CDR3 nucleotides are TGCAGTGCCACGTCTTTGCGGCGGGAGGCATCCGAGCAGTACTTC. Translated: CSATSLRREASEQYF.

This clonotype was seen ten or more times. The chain joins TRBV7-8 to TRBJ2-7; no clear D. The CDR3 has 12 residues. Germline assignment: CDR1 SGHVS and CDR2 FQNEAQ. Trimming stripped 1 base from V and 2 bases from J, with 3 bases between. CDR3 nucleotides: TGTGCCAGCAGCTTAGGGGCCTACGAGCAGTACTTC. It is translated as CASSLGAYEQYF.

This clonotype was detected ten times or more. V is TRBV11-1 and J is TRBJ1-2; D ambiguous. The CDR3 extends over 14 amino acids. In germline, CDR1 is SGHAT, CDR2 FQDESV (reference sequence). Trimming took 7 bases from V and 5 from J, leaving 17 bases between them. DNA of the CDR3: TGTGCCAGCAACCAAGGAGGAGGCGAGTATGGCTACACCTTC. This encodes CASNQGGGEYGYTF.

This clonotype came up many times. This chain joins TRBV3-1 and TRBJ1-4; D is unresolved. With 2 bases removed from V and 4 bases from J, the gap between germline ends came to 11 bases. The CDR3 consists of 15 residues. Germline CDR1 and CDR2: LGHDT and YNNKEL (reference sequence). The CDR3 DNA sequence: TGTGCCAGCAGCCAACCTGGGCGGAGTAATGAAAAACTGTTTTTT. The encoded protein is CASSQPGRSNEKLFF.

To note about this clonotype: This may stem from a read error, because a much larger clone lies one nucleotide away. Written as DNA, the CDR3 is TGTGCCAGCAACCAAGACAGCCCCAGGGAGACCCAGTACTTC. This codes for CASNQDSPRETQYF. The V call is TRBV7-9, the J call TRBJ2-5; D may be TRBD1 (5 bases). Between the trimmed V and J ends, which lost 7 bases and 5 bases, there was a span of 17 bases. Germline loops: CDR1 SEHNR, CDR2 FQNEAQ (reference sequence). CDR3 length: 14 amino acids.

This clonotype was recorded many times. The rearrangement uses TRBV28 and TRBJ2-7; perhaps TRBD2 as D (5 bases). Per the germline V gene, CDR1 is MDHEN and CDR2 is SYDVKM. V dropped 0 bases and J dropped 7 bases, with 10 bases sitting between them. The CDR3 has 13 residues. This CDR3 reads CASSLWGRFEQYF. As DNA, the CDR3 is TGTGCCAGCAGTTTATGGGGGAGATTTGAGCAGTACTTC. The full variable domain, in which reference TRBV28 and TRBJ2-7 provide the parts outside the CDR3, is DVKVTQSSRYLVKRTGEKVFLECVQDMDHENMFWYRQDPGLGLRLIYFSYDVKMKEKGDIPEGYSVSREKKERFSLILESASTNQTSMYLCASSLWGRFEQYFGPGTRLTVT.

At least ten counts were recorded for this clonotype. This rearrangement joins TRBV6-5 to TRBJ2-7, with D possibly matching TRBD1 (6 bases). CDR1 and CDR2 (germline): MNHEY, SVGAGI. The CDR3 length is 14 residues. The V and J ends lost 4 bases and 2 bases respectively, with 12 bases between them. This CDR3 reads CASSSDRDTYEQYF. The CDR3 nucleotides read TGTGCCAGCAGTTCCGACCGGGACACCTACGAGCAGTACTTC.

The V gene is TRBV3-1, the J gene TRBJ1-2; tentatively, D is TRBD1 (6 bases). This CDR3 comprises 13 residues. The germline V and J ends were trimmed by 0 bases and 9 bases, with 11 bases remaining between them. Looked up from germline, CDR1 is LGHDT and CDR2 is YNNKEL (reference sequence). CDR3 bases: TGTGCCAGCAGCCAAGACAGGGGTTCGAGCTACACCTTC. It translates to CASSQDRGSSYTF.

This clonotype was picked up many times. J is TRBJ2-5 and V is TRBV7-6; 7 positions agree with TRBD1. Germline assignment: CDR1 SGHVS and CDR2 FNYEAQ. CDR3 length: 15 amino acids. Trimming took 3 bases from V and 7 from J; bases not matched to a gene: 11. The CDR3 is CASSLRTGPSGTQYF. CDR3 in DNA: TGTGCCAGCAGCTTGAGGACAGGTCCAAGCGGGACCCAGTACTTC.

The table lists this clonotype with many counts. CDR3 protein: CASGRPRGQPQHF. CDR3 nucleotide sequence: TGTGCCAGCGGCAGGCCCAGGGGTCAGCCCCAGCATTTT. The chain recombines TRBV6-2 or TRBV6-3 with TRBJ1-5; maybe TRBD1 (6 bases). This CDR3 has 13 residues. Germline V gene sequence: CDR1 MNHEY, CDR2 SVGEGT. Trimming left V 8 bases short and J 6 bases short, with 14 bases between.